What follows are 11 T cell receptor beta chains derived from one specimen sequenced in a study of shared clonotypes between healthy human individuals. Only in-frame clones appear in the TCRdb table, and some are missing; sequencing was by immunoSEQ multiplex PCR. In the table there are approximately 2,000,000 clones, approximately 90% of which are singletons. The sample was naive CD4+ T cells from PBMCs. This sample's subset: CD45RA+ positively selected. The receptors come from a man aged 18 to 30 in good health. Some clones in this sample may be carry-over from other donors' samples.

J is TRBJ2-2 and V is TRBV18; D not resolved. Trimming took off 3 bases at V and 10 bases at J, with 12 bases between the two ends. CDR3 size: 13 residues. Germline assignment: CDR1 KGHSH and CDR2 LQKENI. Written as DNA, the CDR3 is TGTGCCAGCTCACCCGAATTGGGCCAGGAGCTGTTTTTT. Protein: CASSPELGQELFF.

The chain recombines TRBV28 with TRBJ2-5; TRBD1 matches 7 bases. This CDR3 is built from 14 residues. CDR1 and CDR2 (germline): MDHEN, SYDVKM. Losses at the gene ends were 6 bases for V and 5 bases for J; bases not matched to a gene: 9. The CDR3 nucleotides are TGTGCCAGCAGCCCCCCTAAGGGGGCGGAGACCCAGTACTTC. This codes for CASSPPKGAETQYF. Together with reference TRBV28 and TRBJ2-5, the CDR3 gives the full variable domain: DVKVTQSSRYLVKRTGEKVFLECVQDMDHENMFWYRQDPGLGLRLIYFSYDVKMKEKGDIPEGYSVSREKKERFSLILESASTNQTSMYLCASSPPKGAETQYFGPGTRLLVL.

In this sample, this clone turned up once. V and J are TRBV6-5 and TRBJ2-2; the match to TRBD1 covers 8 bases. The CDR3 has 15 amino acids. With 7 bases clipped from V and 5 bases from J, the junction kept 9 bases outside the gene matches. The V gene's germline CDR1 is MNHEY and CDR2 SVGAGI. CDR3 loop: CASKPDRAQTGELFF. For the CDR3, the DNA is TGTGCCAGCAAACCGGACAGGGCCCAGACCGGGGAGCTGTTTTTT.

The chain carries TRBV15 and TRBJ2-3; 11 nucleotides match TRBD2. From germline, CDR1 is LNHNV and CDR2 YYDKDF (reference sequence). The V gene end was trimmed by 0 bases and the J gene end by 0 bases; junction bases not matched to a gene: 5. The CDR3 loop spans 18 amino acids. CDR3 sequence (DNA): TGTGCCACCAGCAGAGAGCTAGCGGGAGGCCCAAGCACAGATACGCAGTATTTT. It encodes CATSRELAGGPSTDTQYF.

The sample holds one count of this clone. J is TRBJ1-2 and V is TRBV29-1; D might be TRBD1 (5 bases). V lost 6 bases, J lost 6 bases, and 17 bases lay in between. CDR3 length equals 13 residues. CDR1 and CDR2 from the germline V gene are SQVTM and ANQGSEA. The CDR3 here is CSVRAGTADGYTF. DNA of the CDR3: TGCAGCGTCCGAGCGGGGACGGCTGATGGCTACACCTTC.

The V gene is TRBV6-1, the J gene TRBJ2-2; possibly TRBD1 or TRBD2 for D (5 bases each). This CDR3 spans 15 amino acids. V dropped 7 bases and J dropped 5 bases, with 17 bases sitting between them. CDR1 is MNHNS, CDR2 SASEGT, per germline. The CDR3 region is CASIRTGLTTGELFF. The CDR3 nucleotides read TGTGCCAGCATTCGGACGGGGCTAACGACCGGGGAGCTGTTTTTT.

About this clone: Other DNA sequences in the sample encode the same CDR3. The V gene is TRBV9, the J gene TRBJ2-5; 8 positions agree with TRBD1. Germline assignment: CDR1 SGDLS and CDR2 YYNGEE. The CDR3 is 15 amino acids. After removal of 4 bases from V and 2 bases from J, the junction contained 7 bases not matched to a gene. The CDR3 DNA follows: TGTGCCAGCAGCCCCCGGACAGGGCCTCAAGAGACCCAGTACTTC. Amino acid sequence: CASSPRTGPQETQYF.

The rearrangement uses TRBV28 and TRBJ2-1; D gene ambiguous. The V end lost 5 bases, the J end lost 4 bases, and 6 bases lay between the germline ends. Germline CDR1 is MDHEN and CDR2 is SYDVKM. The CDR3 has 12 amino acids. CDR3 sequence: CASSPQYNEQFF. The CDR3 bases are TGTGCCAGCAGTCCTCAGTACAATGAGCAGTTCTTC.

The chain carries TRBV28 and TRBJ2-3; 10 nucleotides line up with TRBD2. The ends lost 4 bases at V and 0 bases at J; junction bases unmatched: 4. Germline CDR1 is MDHEN and CDR2 is SYDVKM. CDR3 size: 16 residues. DNA of the CDR3: TGTGCCAGCAGTTCCGCGACTAGCGGGAGCACAGATACGCAGTATTTT. It translates to CASSSATSGSTDTQYF.

The V and J genes are TRBV25-1 and TRBJ1-2, with no clear D. The CDR3 loop spans 11 amino acids. In germline, CDR1 is MGHDK, CDR2 SYGVNS. The V end was cut by 4 bases, the J end by 6 bases, with 6 bases between. CDR3 nucleotide sequence: TGTGCCAGCAGTGGCGCCAATGGCTACACCTTC. This codes for CASSGANGYTF.

The count of this clone is one. This same CDR3 is encoded by further DNA sequences in the sample. The chain couples TRBV28 to TRBJ1-2, with D possibly being TRBD1 (6 bases). V lost 7 bases and J lost 7, with 13 bases in between. The CDR3 is 12 amino acids. The germline CDR1 and CDR2 sequences are MDHEN and SYDVKM. CDR3: CASTGGLGGYTF. The CDR3 nucleotides read TGTGCCAGCACTGGGGGGCTGGGTGGCTACACCTTC.